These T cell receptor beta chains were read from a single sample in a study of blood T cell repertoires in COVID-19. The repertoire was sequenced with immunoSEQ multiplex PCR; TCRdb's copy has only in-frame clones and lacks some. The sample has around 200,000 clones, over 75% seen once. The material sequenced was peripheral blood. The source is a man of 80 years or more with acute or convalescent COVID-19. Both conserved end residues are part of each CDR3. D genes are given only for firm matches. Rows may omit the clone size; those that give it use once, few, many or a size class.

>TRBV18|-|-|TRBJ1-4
TGTGCCAGCTCACCGAGCAGGGTCGGGACTAATGAAAAACTGTTTTTT
CASSPSRVGTNEKLFF
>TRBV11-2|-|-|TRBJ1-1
TGTGCCAGCAGCTTAGGTCCAGGCCAAGCTTTCTTT
CASSLGPGQAFF
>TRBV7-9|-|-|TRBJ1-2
TGTGCCAGCAGCTCCACAGGGTTCGGCTACACCTTC
CASSSTGFGYTF
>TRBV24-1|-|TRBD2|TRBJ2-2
TGTGCCACCAGTGACACGGGGGGTCGGGACACCGGGGAGCTGTTTTTT
CATSDTGGRDTGELFF
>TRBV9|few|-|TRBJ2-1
TGTGCCAGCAGCGTAACCGATACTAGCCATGAGCAGTTCTTC
CASSVTDTSHEQFF
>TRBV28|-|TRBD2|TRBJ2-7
TGTGCCAGCCTCCCCTGGGTCGGGAGGAACGAGCAGTACTTC
CASLPWVGRNEQYF
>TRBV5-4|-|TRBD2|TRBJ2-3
TGTGCCAGCACAAGGCGGGGAAGCGGGGGGAGGCCAGATACGCAGTATTTT
CASTRRGSGGRPDTQYF
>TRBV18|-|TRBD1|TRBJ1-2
TGTGCCAGCTCACCAGAGGGGGCCTTCTATGGCTACACCTTC
CASSPEGAFYGYTF
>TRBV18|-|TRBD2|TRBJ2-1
TGTGCCAGCTCACCAGAAGTAGCGGGGCTCAATGAGCAGTTCTTC
CASSPEVAGLNEQFF
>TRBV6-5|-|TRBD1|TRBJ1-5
TGTGCCTGCGGGACAGCCAATCAGCCCCAGCATTTT
CACGTANQPQHF
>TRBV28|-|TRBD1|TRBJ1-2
TGTGCCAGCCAGGGACAGTCTAACTATGGCTACACCTTC
CASQGQSNYGYTF
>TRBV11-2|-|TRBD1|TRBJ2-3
TGTGCCAGCAGCCTCAGGACAGGGGGCGCAGATACGCAGTATTTT
CASSLRTGGADTQYF
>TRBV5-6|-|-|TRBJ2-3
TGTGCCAGCAGCTTGGTTGGCGGGCGGGCAGGCACAGATACGCAGTATTTT
CASSLVGGRAGTDTQYF
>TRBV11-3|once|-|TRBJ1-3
TGTGCCAGCAGCTTACTGCCAGGGGATTCTGGAAACACCATATATTTT
CASSLLPGDSGNTIYF
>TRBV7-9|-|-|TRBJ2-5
TGTGCCAGCAGTCTTGAGCCAGGGTTAGAGACCCAGTACTTC
CASSLEPGLETQYF
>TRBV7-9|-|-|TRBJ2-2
TGTGCCAGCAGCCGGAACATGCAGGGGGGAAGGAACACCGGGGAGCTGTTTTTT
CASSRNMQGGRNTGELFF
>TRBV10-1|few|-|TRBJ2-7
TGCGCCAGCAGTGGGGCCGGCTCCGGCGAGCAGTACTTC
CASSGAGSGEQYF
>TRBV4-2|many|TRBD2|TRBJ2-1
TGTGCCAGCAGCCAAGATTTAAGCGGGAGCCGAGATGAGCAGTTCTTC
CASSQDLSGSRDEQFF
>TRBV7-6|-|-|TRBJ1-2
TGTGCCAGCAGCTTAATAGCGGGGGCGGGGGATGGCTACACCTTC
CASSLIAGAGDGYTF
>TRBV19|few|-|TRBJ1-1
TGTGCCAGTAGTTCAAGCAGCGGAGTGAACACTGAAGCTTTCTTT
CASSSSSGVNTEAFF
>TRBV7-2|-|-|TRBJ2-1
TGTGCCAGCAGCTTGTACGCAGGGATCGATGAGCAGTTCTTC
CASSLYAGIDEQFF
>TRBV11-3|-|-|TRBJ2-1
TGTGCCAGCAGCCGAACCCACGAGGTCTCCTACAATGAGCAGTTCTTC
CASSRTHEVSYNEQFF
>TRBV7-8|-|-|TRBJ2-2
TGTGCCAGCAGCTTAACGGTGAACACCGGGGAGCTGTTTTTT
CASSLTVNTGELFF
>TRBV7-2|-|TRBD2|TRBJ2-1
TGTGCCAGCAGCCGCGGGAGAGGTGTTGAGCAGTTCTTC
CASSRGRGVEQFF
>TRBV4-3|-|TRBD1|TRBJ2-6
TGCGCCAGCAGCGAAAGAGCCTACCGGGACAGGGTCTTCTCTGGGGCCAACGTCCTGACTTTC
CASSERAYRDRVFSGANVLTF
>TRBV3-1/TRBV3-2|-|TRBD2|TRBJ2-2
TGTGCCAGCAGCTCTCTAGCGGGAGGACCGACCGGGGAGCTGTTTTTT
CASSSLAGGPTGELFF
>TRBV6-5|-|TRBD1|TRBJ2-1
TGTGCCAGCAGCCGACAGGGGCTTACTAATGAGCAGTTCTTC
CASSRQGLTNEQFF
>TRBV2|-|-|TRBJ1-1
TGTGCCAGCAAGCAGGGGAAACTTGTTGAAGCTTTCTTT
CASKQGKLVEAFF
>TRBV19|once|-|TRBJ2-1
TGTGCCAGTAGTTGGGGCGGGGTCGGGAATGAGCAGTTCTTC
CASSWGGVGNEQFF
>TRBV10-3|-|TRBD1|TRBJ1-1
TGTGCCATCACCACAGGACAGGCGAACACTGAAGCTTTCTTT
CAITTGQANTEAFF
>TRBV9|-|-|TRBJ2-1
TGTGCCAGCAGCGTAGGTCTAGCGAACAATGAGCAGTTCTTC
CASSVGLANNEQFF